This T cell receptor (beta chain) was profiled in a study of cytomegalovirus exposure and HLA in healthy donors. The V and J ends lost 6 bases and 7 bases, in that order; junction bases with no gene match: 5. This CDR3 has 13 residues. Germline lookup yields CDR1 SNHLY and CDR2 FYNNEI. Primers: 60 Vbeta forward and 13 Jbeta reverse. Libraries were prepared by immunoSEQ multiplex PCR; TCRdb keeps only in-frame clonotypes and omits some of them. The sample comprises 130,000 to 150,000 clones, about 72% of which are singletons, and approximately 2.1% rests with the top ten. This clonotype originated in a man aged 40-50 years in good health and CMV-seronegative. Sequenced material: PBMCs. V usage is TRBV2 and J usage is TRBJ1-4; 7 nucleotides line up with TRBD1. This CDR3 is CASRGTEGEKLFF. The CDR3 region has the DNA TGTGCCAGCAGAGGGACAGAGGGTGAAAAACTGTTTTTT.